This record looks at one T cell receptor beta chain sequence and its context. Using immunoSEQ multiplex PCR, the repertoire was profiled, and TCRdb retains in-frame clones only, with some absent. The sample has 120,000 to 150,000 clones, approximately 91% seen once. The sample is drawn from a study of control samples from healthy donors and cancer patients. The sequence was collected from a young man in good health. The sequenced sample consisted of blood.

Here the CDR3 reads CASSPWTSSGELFF. The CDR3 DNA sequence: TGCGCCAGCAGCCCCTGGACTAGTTCCGGGGAGCTGTTTTTT. The chain combines TRBV10-1 with TRBJ2-2; 7 bases are shared with TRBD2. Germline CDR1 reads WNHNN; CDR2 reads SYGVQD (reference sequence). The V gene end was trimmed by 6 bases and the J gene end by 6 bases; junction bases not matched to a gene: 7. The CDR3 extends over 14 amino acids.